This T cell receptor (beta chain) was sequenced for a study of cytomegalovirus exposure and HLA in healthy donors. Study-wide findings and caveats: Analysis performed later found approximately 17,000 TCR beta sequences associated with HLA alleles at 0.05 false discovery rate. It was only CMV serostatus that was available as immune exposure information. Relative to equally common others, HLA-associated TCR beta chains showed greater clonal expansion in a later analysis.

V dropped 5 bases and J dropped 3; count of bases not matched to a gene: 6. The CDR3 totals 14 residues. Germline assignment: CDR1 SQVTM and CDR2 ANQGSEA. The primer mix had 60 Vbeta and 13 Jbeta primers. TCRdb's table, derived via immunoSEQ multiplex PCR, lists solely in-frame clones and lacks some. The top ten hold 5% to 7% of the sample, which has 130,000 or so clones, around 9% seen once. To note about this clone: Its cognate antigen is unknown.

Sequencing input: PBMCs. The sequence was collected from a man aged 35-49 years in good health and CMV-seronegative. The chain combines TRBV29-1 with TRBJ2-2; 7 positions match TRBD1. CDR3 sequence: CSVTGTDYTGELFF. In DNA, the CDR3 is TGCAGCGTTACCGGGACAGATTACACCGGGGAGCTGTTTTTT.